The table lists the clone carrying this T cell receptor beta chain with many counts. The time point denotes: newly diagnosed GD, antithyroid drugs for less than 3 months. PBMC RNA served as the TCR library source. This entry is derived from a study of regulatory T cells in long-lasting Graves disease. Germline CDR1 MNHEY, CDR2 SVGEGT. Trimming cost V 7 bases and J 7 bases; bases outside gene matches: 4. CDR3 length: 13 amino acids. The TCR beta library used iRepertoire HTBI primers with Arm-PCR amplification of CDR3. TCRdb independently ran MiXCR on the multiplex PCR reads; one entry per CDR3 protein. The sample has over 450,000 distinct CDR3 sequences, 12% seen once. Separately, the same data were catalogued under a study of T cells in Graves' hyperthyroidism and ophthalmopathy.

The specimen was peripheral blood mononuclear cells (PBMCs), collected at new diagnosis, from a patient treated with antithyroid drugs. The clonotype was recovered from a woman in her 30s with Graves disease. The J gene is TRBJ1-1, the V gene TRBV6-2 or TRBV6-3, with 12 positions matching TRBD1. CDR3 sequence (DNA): TGTGCCAGCAAGGGACAGGGGGCGCGTGAAGCTTTCTTT. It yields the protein CASKGQGAREAFF.